This T cell receptor (beta chain) was profiled in a study of blood T cells in healthy people across ages. Study-wide results and caveats: With donor CMV status unknown, expanded clonotype changes were possibly confounded. Older age went with lower TCR beta diversity per million T cells, in a roughly linear way.

Primers used in a second PCR of roughly 6 to 11 cycles were a sample-barcoded 5' primer and a J-beta primer mix. TCRdb recomputed calls from the 5' RACE reads with MiXCR, one row per CDR3 protein. The repertoire includes some 1,500,000 distinct CDR3 sequences, roughly two fifths of them detected once, and about 4.1% sits in the top ten. CDR1 is MNHEY and CDR2 is SVGEGT in the germline V gene. The V and J ends lost 3 bases and 3 bases respectively, with 8 bases between them. This CDR3 is 13 amino acids long. The table lists this clonotype with a few counts. Its antigen is unknown. The chain is built from TRBV6-2 or TRBV6-3 and TRBJ1-1, with D maybe TRBD1 (6 bases). The TCR comes from a woman aged 18-29 years in good health. Source material: blood. The CDR3, as DNA: TGTGCCAGCAGTTATAAGGGGGACACTGAAGCTTTCTTT. Protein product: CASSYKGDTEAFF.